This T cell receptor beta chain was documented in a study of human T cells and chemical hapten exposure. This clonotype was seen a handful of times. The library attached unique molecular identifiers to individual cDNA molecules. In the original processing: Samples contained a median of roughly 96,000 TCRs, with a range of 23,224 to 690,600. One entry per CDR3 protein, called by TCRdb with MiXCR from the 5' RACE reads. The V and J calls were not made by the authors but by TCRdb's processing. The data contain 110,000 or so distinct CDR3 sequences, approximately 19% of them singletons. V lost 3 bases and J 7 bases, leaving 15 bases between the germline ends. In germline, CDR1 is LGHNT, CDR2 FRNRAP. The CDR3 sequence is 14 residues long. Unfractionated whole blood served as the source for total RNA extraction.

This chain uses TRBV12-5 with TRBJ1-2, with D maybe TRBD1 (6 bases). The origin of this receptor is a human donor in good health. CDR3 region: CASGLEGQSSGYTF. For the CDR3, the DNA is TGTGCTAGTGGTTTAGAAGGACAGAGCTCTGGCTACACCTTC.